This TCR beta chain was captured by sequencing in a study of blood T cell repertoires in COVID-19. About the study: The cDNA or gDNA used as material had been derived from T cells, B-cell-depleted T cells, or PBMCs.

Original processing notes: Amplifying reference gene primers gave estimates of nucleated cell counts. TCRdb keeps only in-frame clones here, not all; method: immunoSEQ multiplex PCR. The V and J calls and clone size are taken from that table; D and trimming were inferred from the DNA. The data show tens of thousands of clones, nearly 95% seen once. The CDR3 has 15 residues. V dropped 3 bases and J dropped 0; count of bases not matched to a gene: 4. Looked up from germline, CDR1 is MGHRA and CDR2 is YSYEKL. The source of this sequence is a human donor in a cohort sampled during active COVID-19. Sequences were obtained from peripheral blood. V and J are TRBV4-1 and TRBJ1-1, with 7 bases aligning to TRBD1. The CDR3 sequence is CASSQQTGMNTEAFF. In nucleotides, the CDR3 is TGCGCCAGCAGCCAGCAGACAGGGATGAACACTGAAGCTTTCTTT.